The 20 T cell receptor beta chains given below trace back to one sample, sequenced in a study of tumor-infiltrating lymphocytes in primary liver carcinoma. Unsorted bulk tissue of about 20-31 mg yielded co-extracted RNA and DNA. A constant-region primer served to make TCR beta cDNA from roughly 540 ng total RNA. For TCR beta, libraries were produced by three nested multiplex PCR rounds using slightly modified ARM-PCR. Forward primers for TRBV1-TRBV30 and a C-beta reverse primer served the first two PCR rounds, at about 11 cycles each. TCRdb re-called the multiplex PCR reads with MiXCR, one entry per CDR3 protein. Among tens of thousands of distinct CDR3 sequences, around 64% were seen once, and the ten largest hold less than 30%. The sequencing sample was made of liver tumor tissue from sampling region 5. Documented subset: tumor region T5, tumor centre. The receptors here all came from a man aged 40-55 years with primary liver carcinoma and hepatitis B virus infection.

In its sample, this clonotype was seen a few times. This chain connects TRBV20-1 to TRBJ2-5, with a tentative D call TRBD1 (7 bases). The V gene's germline CDR1 is DFQATT and CDR2 SNEGSKA (reference sequence). The CDR3 spans 13 residues. V was cut by 6 bases and J by 5 bases, with 16 bases left in between. The CDR3 spells CSAAGQLGETQYF. The CDR3 DNA reads TGCAGTGCGGCGGGACAGCTCGGGGAGACCCAGTACTTC.

As for this clonotype: At one boundary the junction diverges from the germline segment, which might be a read error. The J gene is TRBJ1-1, the V gene TRBV28; D remains ambiguous. The CDR3 contains 12 residues. CDR1 and CDR2 (germline): MDHEN, SYDVKM. This CDR3 is CAISLIPMKAFF. The CDR3 DNA follows: TGTGCCATCAGTTTGATCCCTATGAAAGCTTTCTTT.

There are many counts of this clonotype. This rearrangement joins TRBV2 to TRBJ2-7, with 8 positions matching TRBD1. The CDR3 has 14 residues. V lost 5 bases, J lost 0 bases, and 3 bases stayed unmatched. Germline CDR1 reads SNHLY; CDR2 reads FYNNEI. The CDR3 sequence is CASSWTGNSYEQYF. The CDR3 DNA reads TGTGCCAGCAGTTGGACAGGGAACTCCTACGAGCAGTACTTC.

In regard to this clonotype: At one end the junction does not follow the germline gene, possibly because of a read error. The chain has TRBV11-2 and TRBJ2-7; 15 nucleotides match TRBD2. This CDR3 region has 18 residues. Looked up from germline, CDR1 is SGHAT and CDR2 is FQNNGV. CDR3 nucleotides: TGTGCCAGCAGCATATCCGTTGGACTAGCGGGAGGGGGGTACAAGCAGTATTTC. The encoded protein is CASSISVGLAGGGYKQYF.

On this clonotype itself: Likely a read error: the CDR3 ends without its conserved phenylalanine or tryptophan. The chain carries TRBV6-1 and TRBJ2-2, with 9 bases aligning to TRBD2. This CDR3 comprises 15 residues. The germline gives CDR1 MNHNS, CDR2 SASEGT. CDR3: CAISDSGREIGELFS. The CDR3 DNA reads as TGTGCCATCAGTGATAGCGGGAGAGAAATCGGGGAGCTGTTTTCT.

By share, this clonotype counts as medium-sized. This chain links TRBV10-3 with TRBJ1-1, with 7 bases identical to TRBD1. This CDR3 contains 13 residues. Germline assignment: CDR1 ENHRY and CDR2 SYGVKD. V shed 3 bases and J 4 bases; nucleotides not matched to a gene: 2. CDR3 sequence: CAISDDRATEAFF. CDR3 in DNA: TGTGCCATCAGTGATGACAGGGCCACTGAAGCTTTCTTT.

This clonotype has a count of ten or more. In nucleotides, the CDR3 is TGTGCCTGGAGTCCTGGTGATGGGCTGGCGGGCTACACCTTC. It is translated as CAWSPGDGLAGYTF. The chain uses TRBV30 and TRBJ1-2, with no clear D. The CDR3 length is 14 residues. Trimming removed 2 bases at V and 8 bases at J, with 18 bases between. Germline CDR1 and CDR2: GTSNPN and SVGIG (reference sequence). Based on the CDR3 plus reference TRBV30 and TRBJ1-2, the full variable domain is SQTIHQWPATLVQPVGSPLSLECTVEGTSNPNLYWYRQAAGRGLQLLFYSVGIGQISSEVPQNLSASRPQDRQFILSSKKLLLSDSGFYLCAWSPGDGLAGYTFGSGTRLTVV.

This sequence joins TRBV9 and TRBJ1-4; a weak D match, TRBD1 (5 bases). Trimming shortened V by 3 bases and J by 8 bases, and 14 bases separated the two germline ends. Germline CDR1 reads SGDLS; CDR2 reads YYNGEE. The CDR3 totals 14 residues. This CDR3 reads CASSGGGAGEKLFF. DNA of the CDR3: TGTGCCAGCAGCGGTGGAGGGGCGGGAGAAAAACTGTTTTTT. The full variable domain, rest sourced from reference TRBV9 and TRBJ1-4, is DSGVTQTPKHLITATGQRVTLRCSPRSGDLSVYWYQQSLDQGLQFLIQYYNGEERAKGNILERFSAQQFPDLHSELNLSSLELGDSALYFCASSGGGAGEKLFFGSGTQLSVL.

This clonotype was seen a few times. The rearrangement links TRBV20-1 to TRBJ2-5, with 11 bases matching TRBD2. The CDR3 totals 15 residues. The junction had 10 bases not matched to a gene; V was cut back by 5 bases and J by 5 bases. Germline CDR1 and CDR2: DFQATT and SNEGSKA (reference sequence). The CDR3 region has the DNA TGCAGTGCTGCCCTACTAGCGGGAGTAGGGGAGACCCAGTACTTC. Its translation: CSAALLAGVGETQYF.

Comment on this clonotype: Germline is not matched at one junction end, which may reflect a read error. V usage is TRBV12-3 or TRBV12-4 and J usage is TRBJ2-7; D is undetermined. The CDR3 runs 13 residues. CDR3 sequence: CANSLMESYEQYF. In nucleotides, the CDR3 is TGTGCCAACAGTTTAATGGAATCCTACGAGCAGTACTTC.

Regarding this clonotype: Its ends do not fully match the called genes, so a read error is possible. The genes are TRBV6-1 and TRBJ2-7; 11 nucleotides match TRBD2. The CDR3 has 18 residues. CDR1 MNHNS and CDR2 SASEGT come from the germline V gene. The CDR3 coding sequence is TGTGCCAGCATCTTCCAGACTAGCGGGGCCCTGAACTCCTATGAGCAGTACTTC. This translates into CASIFQTSGALNSYEQYF.

As to this clonotype: One end of the junction does not line up with germline, which may come from a read error. V usage is TRBV6-6 and J usage is TRBJ1-1; D unresolved. The CDR3 contains 14 residues. Germline CDR1 and CDR2: MNHNY and SVGAGI (reference sequence). This CDR3 reads CASSYSIVTTETFF. The CDR3 bases are TGTGCCAGCAGTTACTCGATTGTGACCACTGAAACTTTCTTT.

In its sample, this clonotype was seen many times. This rearrangement joins TRBV29-1 to TRBJ2-4; D remains ambiguous. Germline V lookup: CDR1 SQVTM, CDR2 ANQGSEA. V shed 4 bases and J shed 4 bases, with 11 bases lying between them. The CDR3 length is 13 residues. The CDR3 sequence: CSVAPQAKNIQYF. Here the CDR3 DNA reads TGCAGCGTTGCCCCGCAGGCTAAAAACATTCAGTACTTC.

The chain is built from TRBV29-1 and TRBJ1-1; TRBD1 matches 7 bases. The CDR3 has 13 amino acids. The germline V gene has CDR1 SQVTM and CDR2 ANQGSEA. CDR3: CYVLGQMNTEAFF. The CDR3 DNA reads as TGCTACGTTTTGGGACAGATGAACACTGAAGCTTTCTTT.

The table lists this clonotype with a count of one. A junction boundary mismatches the germline segment, possibly from a read error. The chain links TRBV11-1 to TRBJ2-3, with D possibly TRBD2 on 6 matching bases. The CDR3 loop spans 16 amino acids. Germline-derived CDR1 and CDR2 are SGHAT and FQDESV (reference sequence). The CDR3 loop is CVSSKGLAVSTDTQCF. The CDR3 nucleotides read TGTGTCAGCAGTAAGGGATTAGCGGTTAGCACAGATACGCAGTGTTTT.

Ten or more counts support this clonotype. This sequence joins TRBV5-5 and TRBJ1-1; D perhaps matches TRBD1 (6 bases). CDR3 length equals 15 residues. Germline CDR1 SGHKS, CDR2 YYEKEE (reference sequence). V was pared by 4 bases and J by 6 bases, with 19 bases between. Here the CDR3 DNA reads TGTGCCAGCAGCCGGGGCGGGGGGCGCGGGGCTGAAGCTTTCTTT. It translates to CASSRGGGRGAEAFF.

This clonotype was recorded many times. The chain combines TRBV30 with TRBJ1-4; D perhaps matches TRBD1 (5 bases). Per the germline V gene, CDR1 is GTSNPN and CDR2 is SVGIG (reference sequence). The CDR3 length is 14 residues. The V end lost 0 bases, the J end lost 8 bases, and 13 bases lay between the germline ends. The DNA for the CDR3 is TGTGCCTGGAGTGTAAACGGGGCAGGCGAAAAACTGTTTTTT. Translating it yields CAWSVNGAGEKLFF. The full variable domain, its missing parts supplied by reference TRBV30 and TRBJ1-4, is SQTIHQWPATLVQPVGSPLSLECTVEGTSNPNLYWYRQAAGRGLQLLFYSVGIGQISSEVPQNLSASRPQDRQFILSSKKLLLSDSGFYLCAWSVNGAGEKLFFGSGTQLSVL.

This clonotype was seen repeatedly, ten times or more. This rearrangement joins TRBV10-3 to TRBJ2-3; TRBD2 matches at 8 bases. The germline V gene has CDR1 ENHRY and CDR2 SYGVKD. This CDR3 has 13 amino acids. V gave up 8 bases and J gave up 6 bases; unmatched junction bases: 7. CDR3 sequence (DNA): TGTGCCATCGCGGGAGGCGAGGGGGATACGCAGTATTTT. This translates into CAIAGGEGDTQYF.

On this clonotype itself: This is likely a read error, given that the CDR3 carries no conserved phenylalanine or tryptophan at its end. This chain links TRBV7-9 with TRBJ1-6, with unresolved D. This CDR3 has 15 amino acids. Germline CDR1 is SEHNR and CDR2 is FQNEAQ (reference sequence). The CDR3 loop reads CASSLATGFRSLLHI. The CDR3 DNA is TGTGCCAGCAGCTTAGCCACGGGGTTTCGATCACTCCTCCACATT.

The sample holds one count of this clonotype. This likely comes from a read error, as the CDR3 has no conserved phenylalanine or tryptophan at its end. The CDR3 sequence: CASSPPGGDTEAFL. The CDR3 DNA follows: TGTGCCAGCAGTCCCCCGGGAGGAGACACTGAAGCTTTCCTT. The rearrangement uses TRBV6-5 and TRBJ1-1, with D unclear. The germline CDR1 and CDR2 sequences are MNHEY and SVGAGI. The CDR3 is 14 residues long. Trimming cost V 5 bases and J 3 bases, with 13 bases left between them.